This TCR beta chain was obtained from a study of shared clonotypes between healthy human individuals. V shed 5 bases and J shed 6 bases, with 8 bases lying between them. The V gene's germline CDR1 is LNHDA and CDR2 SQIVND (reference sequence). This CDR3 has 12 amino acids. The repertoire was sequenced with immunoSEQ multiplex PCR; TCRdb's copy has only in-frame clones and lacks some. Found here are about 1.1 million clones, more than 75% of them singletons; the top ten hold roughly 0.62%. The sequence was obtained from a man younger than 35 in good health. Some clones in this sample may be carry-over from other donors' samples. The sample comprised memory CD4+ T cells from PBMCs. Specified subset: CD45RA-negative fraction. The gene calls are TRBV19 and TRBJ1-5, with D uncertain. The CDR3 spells CASSFFSQPQHF. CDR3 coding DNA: TGTGCCAGTAGTTTTTTTAGTCAGCCCCAGCATTTT.